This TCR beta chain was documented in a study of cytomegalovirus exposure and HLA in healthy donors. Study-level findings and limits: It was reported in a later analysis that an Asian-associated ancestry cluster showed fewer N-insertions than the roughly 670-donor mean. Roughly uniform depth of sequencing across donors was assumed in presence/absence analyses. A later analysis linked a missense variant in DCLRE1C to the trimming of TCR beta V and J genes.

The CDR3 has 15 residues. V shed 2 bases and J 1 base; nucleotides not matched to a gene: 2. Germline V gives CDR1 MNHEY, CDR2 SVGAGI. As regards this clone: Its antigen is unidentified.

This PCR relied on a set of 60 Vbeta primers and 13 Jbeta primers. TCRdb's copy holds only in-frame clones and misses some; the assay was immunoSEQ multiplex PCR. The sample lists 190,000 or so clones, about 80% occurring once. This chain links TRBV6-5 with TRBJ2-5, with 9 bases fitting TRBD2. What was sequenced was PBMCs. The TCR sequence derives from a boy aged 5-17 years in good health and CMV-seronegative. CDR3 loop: CASSYPTSGQETQYF. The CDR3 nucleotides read TGTGCCAGCAGTTACCCGACTAGCGGCCAAGAGACCCAGTACTTC.